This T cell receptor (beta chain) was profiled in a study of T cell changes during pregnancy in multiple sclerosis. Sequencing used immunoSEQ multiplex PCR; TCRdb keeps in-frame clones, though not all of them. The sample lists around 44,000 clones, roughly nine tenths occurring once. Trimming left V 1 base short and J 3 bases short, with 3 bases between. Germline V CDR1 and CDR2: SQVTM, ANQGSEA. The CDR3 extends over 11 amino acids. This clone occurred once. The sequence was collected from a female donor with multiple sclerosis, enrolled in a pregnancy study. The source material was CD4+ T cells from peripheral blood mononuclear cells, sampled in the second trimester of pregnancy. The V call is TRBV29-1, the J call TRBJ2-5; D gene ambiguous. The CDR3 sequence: CSVEAKETQYF. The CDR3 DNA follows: TGCAGCGTTGAAGCAAAAGAGACCCAGTACTTC.